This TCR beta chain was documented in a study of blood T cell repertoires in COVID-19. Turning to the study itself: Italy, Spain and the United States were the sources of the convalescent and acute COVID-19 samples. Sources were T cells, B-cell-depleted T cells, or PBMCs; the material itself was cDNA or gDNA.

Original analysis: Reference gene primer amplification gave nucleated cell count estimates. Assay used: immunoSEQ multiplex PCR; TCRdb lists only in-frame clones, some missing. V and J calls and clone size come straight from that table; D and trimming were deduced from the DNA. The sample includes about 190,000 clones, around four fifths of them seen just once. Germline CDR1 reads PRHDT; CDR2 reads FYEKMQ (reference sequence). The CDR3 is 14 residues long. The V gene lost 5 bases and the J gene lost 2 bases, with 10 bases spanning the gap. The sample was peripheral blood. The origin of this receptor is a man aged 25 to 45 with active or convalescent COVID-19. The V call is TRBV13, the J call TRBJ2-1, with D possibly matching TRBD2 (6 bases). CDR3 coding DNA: TGTGCCAGCAGCCTCAGCGGGCCCTACAATGAGCAGTTCTTC. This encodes CASSLSGPYNEQFF.